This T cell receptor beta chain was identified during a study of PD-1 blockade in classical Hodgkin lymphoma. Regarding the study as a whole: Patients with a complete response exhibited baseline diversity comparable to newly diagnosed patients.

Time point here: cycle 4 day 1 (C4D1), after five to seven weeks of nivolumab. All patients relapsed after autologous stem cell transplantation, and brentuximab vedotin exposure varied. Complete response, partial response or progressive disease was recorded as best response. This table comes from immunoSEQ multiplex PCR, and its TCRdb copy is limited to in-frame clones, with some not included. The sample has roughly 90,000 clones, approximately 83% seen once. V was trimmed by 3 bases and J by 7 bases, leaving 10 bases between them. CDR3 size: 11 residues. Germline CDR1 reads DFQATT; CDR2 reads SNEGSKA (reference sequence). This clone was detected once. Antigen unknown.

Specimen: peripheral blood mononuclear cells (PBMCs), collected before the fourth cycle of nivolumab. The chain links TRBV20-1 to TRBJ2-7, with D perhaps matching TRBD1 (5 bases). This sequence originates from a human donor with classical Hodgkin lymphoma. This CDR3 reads CSASRVGEQYF. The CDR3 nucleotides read TGCAGTGCTAGCAGGGTCGGAGAGCAGTACTTC.